The 10 T cell receptor beta chains below come from one sample, sequenced in a study of cytomegalovirus exposure and HLA in healthy donors. The PCR had 60 Vbeta and 13 Jbeta primers. Method: immunoSEQ multiplex PCR; TCRdb's copy keeps in-frame clones and lacks some. The sample contains approximately 140,000 clones, approximately 79% of which appear only once. The specimen sequenced was PBMCs. These receptors all stem from a man between 18 and 29 years old in good health and CMV-seronegative.

V usage is TRBV29-1 and J usage is TRBJ2-5, with D hard to call. Germline lookup yields CDR1 SQVTM and CDR2 ANQGSEA. The V and J ends lost 3 bases and 5 bases respectively, with 7 bases between them. This CDR3 contains 11 residues. The CDR3 DNA reads TGCAGCGTTGATTTATCGGAGACCCAGTACTTC. It translates to CSVDLSETQYF. The whole variable domain, filled in from reference TRBV29-1 and TRBJ2-5, reads SAVISQKPSRDICQRGTSLTIQCQVDSQVTMMFWYRQQPGQSLTLIATANQGSEATYESGFVIDKFPISRPNLTFSTLTVSNMSPEDSSIYLCSVDLSETQYFGPGTRLLVL.

Only one count was recorded for this clone. The V and J genes are TRBV7-9 and TRBJ2-3; TRBD1 agrees at 9 bases. Trimming took 4 bases from V and 3 from J; bases not matched to a gene: 11. The germline V gene encodes CDR1 SEHNR and CDR2 FQNEAQ (reference sequence). The CDR3 contains 17 residues. This CDR3 reads CASSSYSRDRVTDTQYF. The CDR3 DNA is TGTGCCAGCAGCTCGTATTCCCGGGACAGGGTGACAGATACGCAGTATTTT.

This chain uses TRBV5-1 with TRBJ1-4; the match to TRBD1 covers 7 bases. Germline-derived CDR1 and CDR2 are SGHRS and YFSETQ. The CDR3 spans 14 residues. V trimming: 6 bases; J trimming: 0 bases; junction bases outside the gene matches: 2. The CDR3 is CASKQGATNEKLFF. The CDR3 bases are TGCGCCAGCAAGCAGGGGGCAACTAATGAAAAACTGTTTTTT.

The chain joins TRBV5-1 to TRBJ2-7; TRBD1 might be the D (5 bases). This CDR3 spans 14 amino acids. Per the germline V gene, CDR1 is SGHRS and CDR2 is YFSETQ. V was trimmed by 0 bases and J by 1 base, leaving 8 bases between them. The CDR3 DNA is TGCGCCAGCAGCTTGGAGTCAGGGTCCTACGAGCAGTACTTC. Translating it yields CASSLESGSYEQYF. Based on the CDR3 plus reference TRBV5-1 and TRBJ2-7, the full variable domain is KAGVTQTPRYLIKTRGQQVTLSCSPISGHRSVSWYQQTPGQGLQFLFEYFSETQRNKGNFPGRFSGRQFSNSRSEMNVSTLELGDSALYLCASSLESGSYEQYFGPGTRLTVT.

This chain connects TRBV5-4 to TRBJ1-5, with D possibly being TRBD1 (6 bases). The CDR3 loop spans 14 amino acids. V lost 0 bases, J lost 3 bases, and 7 bases lay in between. Germline values: CDR1 SGHNT, CDR2 YYREEE (reference sequence). CDR3 in DNA: TGTGCCAGCAGCTTGGACAGGGCCAATCAGCCCCAGCATTTT. This encodes CASSLDRANQPQHF.

V gene TRBV28 combines with J gene TRBJ1-2; perhaps TRBD1 as D (6 bases). The germline V gene encodes CDR1 MDHEN and CDR2 SYDVKM. V lost 1 base and J 4 bases, leaving 10 bases between the germline ends. The CDR3 length is 14 residues. The CDR3 loop is CASSLLQGSYGYTF. The CDR3 region has the DNA TGTGCCAGCAGTTTATTACAGGGATCCTATGGCTACACCTTC.

The chain employs TRBV27 and TRBJ2-2; TRBD1 aligns across 7 bases. The CDR3 consists of 16 residues. Germline lookup yields CDR1 MNHEY and CDR2 SMNVEV (reference sequence). V lost 6 bases and J lost 1; bases outside the gene matches: 8. CDR3 residues: CASSSGGILNTGELFF. For the CDR3, the DNA is TGTGCCAGCAGCTCAGGGGGTATACTGAACACCGGGGAGCTGTTTTTT.

The chain couples TRBV30 to TRBJ1-6, with 8 bases that match TRBD1. From germline, CDR1 is GTSNPN and CDR2 SVGIG (reference sequence). There are 18 residues in the CDR3. The V gene end was trimmed by 5 bases and the J gene end by 2 bases; junction bases not matched to a gene: 14. The CDR3 region has the DNA TGTGCCTGGGGGCCGAACTGGACAGGGATCACCTATAATTCACCCCTCCACTTT. Protein: CAWGPNWTGITYNSPLHF.

V usage is TRBV7-9 and J usage is TRBJ2-7; D is possibly TRBD1 (6 bases). Germline V CDR1 and CDR2: SEHNR, FQNEAQ (reference sequence). The CDR3 length is 14 residues. V was trimmed by 5 bases and J by 3 bases, leaving 14 bases between them. The CDR3 sequence is CASSARQDSYEQYF. The CDR3, as DNA: TGTGCCAGCAGCGCCCGACAGGATAGCTACGAGCAGTACTTC.

The CDR3 DNA reads as TGTGCTAGTGGTTTGGTAGTAACAGGGAATGAAAATAGCAATCAGCCCCAGCATTTT. Its protein product is CASGLVVTGNENSNQPQHF. The chain couples TRBV12-5 to TRBJ1-5, with D possibly being TRBD1 (6 bases). Germline V lookup: CDR1 LGHNT, CDR2 FRNRAP. The CDR3 sequence is 19 residues long. V lost 0 bases, J lost 0 bases, and 18 bases lay in between.